This T cell receptor beta chain appears in the sequencing data of a study of T cells in Graves' hyperthyroidism and ophthalmopathy. Clinical symptoms, serum thyroxine and TRAb, thyroid ultrasound and orbital computed tomography together formed the diagnostic basis. TCR beta CDR3 regions were amplified from RNA transcripts. The HTBI primer set drove a first-round RT-PCR of the TCR CDR3. MiXCR, applied by TCRdb to the multiplex PCR reads, yields one record per CDR3 protein. Of approximately 640,000 distinct CDR3 sequences in the sample, 45% were seen once. This clonotype was seen a few times. What it recognizes is unknown. This CDR3 has 13 residues. Study-wide results and caveats: Stable hyperthyroidism was separated from ophthalmopathy by a model based on 13 V-J features. For ophthalmopathy, model prediction preceded onset by a median roughly 6.5 months. Within blood appeared most thyroid clonotypes that had expanded above 0.001.

The chain is built from TRBV12-3 or TRBV12-4 and TRBJ2-5; 7 bases fit TRBD2. The DNA end is a closer match to TRBJ2-7, so the J assignment may be wrong. This clonotype originated in an adult man with Graves' disease, either hyperthyroidism or ophthalmopathy (not recorded which). Sequenced material: peripheral blood or thyroid tissue (not recorded which). The CDR3 sequence is CASSPRLADEQYF. The DNA of the CDR3 is TGTGCCAGCAGTCCCAGACTAGCCGACGAGCAGTACTTC.